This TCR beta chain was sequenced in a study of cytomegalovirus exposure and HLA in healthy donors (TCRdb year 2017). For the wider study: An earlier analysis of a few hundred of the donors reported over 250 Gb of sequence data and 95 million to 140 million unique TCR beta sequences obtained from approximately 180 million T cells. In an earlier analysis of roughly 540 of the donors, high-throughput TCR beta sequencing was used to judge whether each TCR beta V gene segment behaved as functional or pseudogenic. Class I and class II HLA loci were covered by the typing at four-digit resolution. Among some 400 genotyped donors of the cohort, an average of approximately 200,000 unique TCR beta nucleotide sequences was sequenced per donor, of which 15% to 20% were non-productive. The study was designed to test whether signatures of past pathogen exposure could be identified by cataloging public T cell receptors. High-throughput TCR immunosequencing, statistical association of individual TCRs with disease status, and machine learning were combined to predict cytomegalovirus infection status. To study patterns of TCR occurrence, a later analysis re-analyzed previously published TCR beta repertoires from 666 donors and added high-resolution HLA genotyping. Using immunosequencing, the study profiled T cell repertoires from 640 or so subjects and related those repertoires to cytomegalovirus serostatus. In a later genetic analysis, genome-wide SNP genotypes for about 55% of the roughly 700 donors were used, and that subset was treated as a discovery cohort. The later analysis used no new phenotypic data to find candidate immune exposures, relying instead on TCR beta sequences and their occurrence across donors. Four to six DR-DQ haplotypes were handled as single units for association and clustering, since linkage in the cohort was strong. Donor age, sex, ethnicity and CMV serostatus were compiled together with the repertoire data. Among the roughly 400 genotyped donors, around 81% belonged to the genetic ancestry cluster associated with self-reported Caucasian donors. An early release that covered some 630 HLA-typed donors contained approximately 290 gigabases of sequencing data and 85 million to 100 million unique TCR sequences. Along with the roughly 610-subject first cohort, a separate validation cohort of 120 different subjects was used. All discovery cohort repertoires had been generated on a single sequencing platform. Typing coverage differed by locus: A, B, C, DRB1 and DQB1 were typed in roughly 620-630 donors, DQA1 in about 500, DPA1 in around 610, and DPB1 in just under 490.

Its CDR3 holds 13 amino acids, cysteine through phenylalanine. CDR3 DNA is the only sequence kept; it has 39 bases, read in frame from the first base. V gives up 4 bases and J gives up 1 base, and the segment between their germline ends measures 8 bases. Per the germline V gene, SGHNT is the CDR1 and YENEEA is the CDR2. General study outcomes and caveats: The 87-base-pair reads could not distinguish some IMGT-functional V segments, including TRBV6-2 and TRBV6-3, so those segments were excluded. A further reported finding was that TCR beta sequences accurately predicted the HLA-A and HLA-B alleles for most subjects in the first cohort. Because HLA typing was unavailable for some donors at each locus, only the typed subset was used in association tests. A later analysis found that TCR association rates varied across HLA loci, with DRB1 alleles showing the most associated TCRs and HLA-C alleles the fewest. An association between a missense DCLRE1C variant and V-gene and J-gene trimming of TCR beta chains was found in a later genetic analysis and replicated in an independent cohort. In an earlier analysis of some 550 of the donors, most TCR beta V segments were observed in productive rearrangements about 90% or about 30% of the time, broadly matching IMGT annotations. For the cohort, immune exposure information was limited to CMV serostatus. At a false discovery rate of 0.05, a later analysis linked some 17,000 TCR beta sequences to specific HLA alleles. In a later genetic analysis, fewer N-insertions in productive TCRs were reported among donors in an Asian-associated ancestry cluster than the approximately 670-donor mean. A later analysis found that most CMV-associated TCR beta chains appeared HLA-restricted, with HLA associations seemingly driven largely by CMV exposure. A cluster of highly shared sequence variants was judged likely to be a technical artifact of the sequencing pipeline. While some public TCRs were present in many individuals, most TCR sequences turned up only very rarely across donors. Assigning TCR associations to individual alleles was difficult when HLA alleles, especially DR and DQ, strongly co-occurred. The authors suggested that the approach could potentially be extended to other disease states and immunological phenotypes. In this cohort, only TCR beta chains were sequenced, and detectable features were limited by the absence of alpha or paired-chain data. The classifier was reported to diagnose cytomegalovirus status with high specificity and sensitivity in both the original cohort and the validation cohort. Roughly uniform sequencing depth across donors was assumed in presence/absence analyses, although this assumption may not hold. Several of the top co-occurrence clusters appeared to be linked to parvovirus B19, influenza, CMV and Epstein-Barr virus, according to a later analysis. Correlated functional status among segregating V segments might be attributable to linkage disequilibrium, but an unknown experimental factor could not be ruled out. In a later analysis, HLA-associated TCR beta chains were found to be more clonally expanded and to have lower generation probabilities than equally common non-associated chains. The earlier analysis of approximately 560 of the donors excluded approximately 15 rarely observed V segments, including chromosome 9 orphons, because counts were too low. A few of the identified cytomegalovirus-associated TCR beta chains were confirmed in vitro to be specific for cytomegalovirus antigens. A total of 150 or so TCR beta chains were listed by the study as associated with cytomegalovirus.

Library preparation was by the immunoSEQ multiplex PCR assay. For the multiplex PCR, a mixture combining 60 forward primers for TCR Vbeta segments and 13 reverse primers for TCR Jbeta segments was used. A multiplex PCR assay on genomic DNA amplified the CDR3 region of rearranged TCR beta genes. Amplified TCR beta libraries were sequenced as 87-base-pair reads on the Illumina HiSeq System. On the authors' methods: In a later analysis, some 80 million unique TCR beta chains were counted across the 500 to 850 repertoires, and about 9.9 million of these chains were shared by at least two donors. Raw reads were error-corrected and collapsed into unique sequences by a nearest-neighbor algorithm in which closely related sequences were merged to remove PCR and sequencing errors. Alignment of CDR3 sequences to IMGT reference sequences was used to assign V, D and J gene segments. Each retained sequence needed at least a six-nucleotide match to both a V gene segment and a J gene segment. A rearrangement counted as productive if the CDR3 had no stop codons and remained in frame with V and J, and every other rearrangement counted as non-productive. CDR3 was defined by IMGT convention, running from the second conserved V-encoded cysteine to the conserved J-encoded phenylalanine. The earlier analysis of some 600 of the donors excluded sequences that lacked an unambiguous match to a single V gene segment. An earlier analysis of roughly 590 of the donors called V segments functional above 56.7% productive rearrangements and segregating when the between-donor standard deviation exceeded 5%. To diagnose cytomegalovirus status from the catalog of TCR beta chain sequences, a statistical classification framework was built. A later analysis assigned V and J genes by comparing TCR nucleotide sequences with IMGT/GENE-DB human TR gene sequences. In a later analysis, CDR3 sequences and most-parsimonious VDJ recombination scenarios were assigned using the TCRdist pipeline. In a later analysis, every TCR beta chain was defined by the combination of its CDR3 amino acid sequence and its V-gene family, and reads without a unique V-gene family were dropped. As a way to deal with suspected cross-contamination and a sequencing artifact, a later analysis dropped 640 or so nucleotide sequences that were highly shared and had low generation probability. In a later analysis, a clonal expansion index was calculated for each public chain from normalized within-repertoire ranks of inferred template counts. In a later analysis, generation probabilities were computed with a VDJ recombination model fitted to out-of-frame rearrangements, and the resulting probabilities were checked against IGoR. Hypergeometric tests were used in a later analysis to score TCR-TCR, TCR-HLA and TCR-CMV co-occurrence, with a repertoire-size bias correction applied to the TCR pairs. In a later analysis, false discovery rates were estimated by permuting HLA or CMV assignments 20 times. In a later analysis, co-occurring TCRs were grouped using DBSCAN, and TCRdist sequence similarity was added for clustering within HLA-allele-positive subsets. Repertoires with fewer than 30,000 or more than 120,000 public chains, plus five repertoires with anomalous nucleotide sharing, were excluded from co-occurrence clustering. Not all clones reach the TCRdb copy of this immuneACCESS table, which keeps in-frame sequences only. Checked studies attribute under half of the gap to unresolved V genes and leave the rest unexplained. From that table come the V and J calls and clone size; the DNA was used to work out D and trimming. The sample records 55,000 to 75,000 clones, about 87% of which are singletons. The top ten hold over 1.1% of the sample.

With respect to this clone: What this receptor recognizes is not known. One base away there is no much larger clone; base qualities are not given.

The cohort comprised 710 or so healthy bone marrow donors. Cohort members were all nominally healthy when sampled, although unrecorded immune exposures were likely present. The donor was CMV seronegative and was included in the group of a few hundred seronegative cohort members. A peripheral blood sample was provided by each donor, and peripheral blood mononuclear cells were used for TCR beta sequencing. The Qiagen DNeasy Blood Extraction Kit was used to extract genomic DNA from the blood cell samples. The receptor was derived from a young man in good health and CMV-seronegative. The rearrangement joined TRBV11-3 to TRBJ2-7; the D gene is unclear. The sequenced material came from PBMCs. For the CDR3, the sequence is CASSCSRSYEQYF. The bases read TGTGCCAGCAGCTGCAGCAGGTCCTACGAGCAGTACTTC.